A selection of T cell receptor beta chains follows, all from one sample in a study of cytomegalovirus exposure and HLA in healthy donors. The table came from immunoSEQ multiplex PCR; TCRdb's copy has only in-frame clones and leaves some out. The sample shows about 160,000 clones, around 81% of them seen only once. The sequencing sample was made of PBMCs. All receptors come from a woman between 50 and 59 years old in good health and CMV-seronegative. CDR3s include the opening cysteine and the closing phenylalanine or tryptophan. The D gene is left open where the match is weak. Size is stated for part of the rows, as once, few or many counts, or as a class when the clone is expanded.

abundance: .; j_gene: TRBJ1-4; v_gene: TRBV4-2; d_gene: TRBD1; CDR3aa: CASSPSQDRNEKLFF; CDR3nt: TGTGCCAGCAGCCCCAGCCAGGACAGGAATGAAAAACTGTTTTTT
abundance: once; j_gene: TRBJ1-4; v_gene: TRBV2; d_gene: .; CDR3aa: CASSEGRGREKLFF; CDR3nt: TGTGCCAGCAGTGAAGGTCGGGGAAGGGAAAAACTGTTTTTT
abundance: .; j_gene: TRBJ2-5; v_gene: TRBV2; d_gene: TRBD2; CDR3aa: CASRGLARETQYF; CDR3nt: TGTGCCAGCAGAGGACTAGCGAGAGAGACCCAGTACTTC
abundance: .; j_gene: TRBJ2-7; v_gene: TRBV4-1; d_gene: TRBD1; CDR3aa: CASSQDPLTGAYEQYF; CDR3nt: TGCGCCAGCAGCCAAGATCCCCTGACAGGGGCCTACGAGCAGTACTTC
abundance: .; j_gene: TRBJ1-5; v_gene: TRBV5-6; d_gene: .; CDR3aa: CASSLGQVDQPQHF; CDR3nt: TGTGCCAGCAGCTTGGGACAGGTCGATCAGCCCCAGCATTTT
abundance: few; j_gene: TRBJ1-5; v_gene: TRBV7-9; d_gene: .; CDR3aa: CSSSLVQGGENQPQHF; CDR3nt: TGTTCCAGCAGCTTAGTACAGGGAGGGGAGAATCAGCCCCAGCATTTT
abundance: .; j_gene: TRBJ1-5; v_gene: TRBV27; d_gene: .; CDR3aa: CASSPLPLAVQPQHF; CDR3nt: TGTGCCAGCAGTCCATTACCCCTGGCCGTTCAGCCCCAGCATTTT
abundance: .; j_gene: TRBJ1-1; v_gene: TRBV2; d_gene: .; CDR3aa: CASLRVNTEAFF; CDR3nt: TGTGCCAGCCTTCGGGTAAACACTGAAGCTTTCTTT
abundance: .; j_gene: TRBJ2-7; v_gene: TRBV7-3; d_gene: TRBD2; CDR3aa: CASSKTSGGPYEQYF; CDR3nt: TGTGCCAGCAGCAAAACTAGCGGGGGGCCCTACGAGCAGTACTTC
abundance: .; j_gene: TRBJ1-2; v_gene: TRBV27; d_gene: TRBD1; CDR3aa: CASSLRGTGGYTF; CDR3nt: TGTGCCAGCAGTTTGAGGGGGACAGGGGGCTACACCTTC
abundance: few; j_gene: TRBJ1-2; v_gene: TRBV5-5; d_gene: .; CDR3aa: CASSFLGGNYGYTF; CDR3nt: TGTGCCAGCAGCTTCTTGGGAGGGAACTATGGCTACACCTTC
abundance: .; j_gene: TRBJ2-6; v_gene: TRBV19; d_gene: .; CDR3aa: CASVLSGANVLTF; CDR3nt: TGTGCCAGTGTTCTCTCTGGGGCCAACGTCCTGACTTTC
abundance: .; j_gene: TRBJ2-1; v_gene: TRBV7-2; d_gene: .; CDR3aa: CASSLASVTVNEQFF; CDR3nt: TGTGCCAGCAGCTTGGCTAGCGTGACTGTTAATGAGCAGTTCTTC
abundance: .; j_gene: TRBJ2-5; v_gene: TRBV2; d_gene: .; CDR3aa: CASKRQGGSETQYF; CDR3nt: TGTGCCAGCAAACGGCAGGGTGGATCAGAGACCCAGTACTTC
abundance: .; j_gene: TRBJ1-1; v_gene: TRBV5-6; d_gene: .; CDR3aa: CASTPNRDREAFF; CDR3nt: TGTGCCAGCACCCCCAACCGTGACAGGGAAGCTTTCTTT
abundance: .; j_gene: TRBJ2-7; v_gene: TRBV2; d_gene: TRBD1; CDR3aa: CASSQGDSYEQYF; CDR3nt: TGTGCCAGCAGTCAGGGGGACTCCTACGAGCAGTACTTC
abundance: .; j_gene: TRBJ1-4; v_gene: TRBV27; d_gene: .; CDR3aa: CASSLRGADNEKLFF; CDR3nt: TGTGCCAGCAGTTTAAGGGGTGCAGATAATGAAAAACTGTTTTTT
abundance: .; j_gene: TRBJ2-3; v_gene: TRBV5-1; d_gene: .; CDR3aa: CASSLTGDRLTDTQYF; CDR3nt: TGCGCCAGCAGCTTGACGGGGGACAGACTCACAGATACGCAGTATTTT
abundance: .; j_gene: TRBJ1-1; v_gene: TRBV6-1; d_gene: .; CDR3aa: CASSEGGVGNTEAFF; CDR3nt: TGTGCCAGCAGTGAAGGGGGCGTTGGGAACACTGAAGCTTTCTTT
abundance: .; j_gene: TRBJ1-1; v_gene: TRBV27; d_gene: .; CDR3aa: CASSHRENTEAFF; CDR3nt: TGTGCCAGCAGCCACCGAGAGAACACTGAAGCTTTCTTT
abundance: .; j_gene: TRBJ2-1; v_gene: TRBV2; d_gene: TRBD2; CDR3aa: CASKRGGAYNEQFF; CDR3nt: TGTGCCAGCAAACGGGGGGGAGCTTACAATGAGCAGTTCTTC
abundance: .; j_gene: TRBJ2-2; v_gene: TRBV16; d_gene: .; CDR3aa: CASSDRGLNTGELFF; CDR3nt: TGTGCCAGCAGCGACAGAGGATTGAACACCGGGGAGCTGTTTTTT
abundance: .; j_gene: TRBJ2-7; v_gene: TRBV2; d_gene: .; CDR3aa: CASGLRGLTYEQYF; CDR3nt: TGTGCCAGCGGGCTGCGGGGGCTCACTTACGAGCAGTACTTC
abundance: .; j_gene: TRBJ2-3; v_gene: TRBV5-8; d_gene: .; CDR3aa: CASSFDLGDTQYF; CDR3nt: TGTGCCAGCAGCTTCGATCTCGGAGATACGCAGTATTTT
abundance: .; j_gene: TRBJ2-1; v_gene: TRBV20-1; d_gene: .; CDR3aa: CSASRSNEQFF; CDR3nt: TGCAGTGCCTCCCGGTCGAATGAGCAGTTCTTC